One and the same sample provided the 9 T cell receptor beta chains below, sequenced in a study of T-cell reconstitution after alpha-beta-depleted transplantation in children. Preparation of the TCRbeta library used unique molecular identifiers. TCRdb independently ran MiXCR on the PCR reads; one entry per CDR3 protein. The sample shows about 610,000 distinct CDR3 sequences, more than 9% of them seen only once. The specimen was PBMCs from the stem cell graft donor, collected from the stem cell graft. The receptor set was obtained from a human donor who donated a stem cell graft to a child with acute myeloid leukemia.

This clonotype has a handful of counts. The rearrangement links TRBV7-2 to TRBJ2-5, with 7 bases identical to TRBD1. This CDR3 spans 14 amino acids. The trim removed 6 bases at V and 0 bases at J, leaving 4 bases unmatched. Germline-derived CDR1 and CDR2 are SGHTA and FQGNSA. DNA for the CDR3: TGTGCCAGCAGTCTACAGGGGCACCAAGAGACCCAGTACTTC. It translates to CASSLQGHQETQYF.

This clonotype has at least ten counts. The chain uses TRBV24-1 and TRBJ2-7; TRBD1 might be the D (5 bases). Per germline, CDR1 KGHDR and CDR2 SFDVKD. This CDR3 comprises 12 residues. V lost 2 bases to trimming and J lost 7 bases, with 8 bases between them. CDR3 residues: CATSDSREEQYF. Written as DNA, the CDR3 is TGTGCCACCAGTGATTCCAGGGAAGAGCAGTACTTC.

The rearrangement links TRBV20-1 to TRBJ1-1; D ambiguous. CDR3 length: 13 amino acids. CDR1 DFQATT and CDR2 SNEGSKA come from the germline V gene (reference sequence). V was shortened by 5 bases and J by 1 base, with 11 bases between the two germline ends. The DNA of the CDR3 is TGCAGTGCTTCCCTAGGTACGAACACTGAAGCTTTCTTT. Its protein product is CSASLGTNTEAFF.

The J gene is TRBJ1-1, the V gene TRBV6-1, with a possible D match to TRBD1 (5 bases). The CDR3 consists of 17 residues. CDR1 and CDR2 from the germline V gene are MNHNS and SASEGT. Trimming took 7 bases from V and 1 from J, leaving 22 bases between them. As DNA, the CDR3 is TGTGCCAGCACCAAGATCGGGACCACCTCCAGGAACACTGAAGCTTTCTTT. The encoded protein is CASTKIGTTSRNTEAFF.

Here the CDR3 DNA reads TGCGCCAGCAGCTGGACTAGCGGGTCTACCTACGAGCAGTACTTC. Its protein is CASSWTSGSTYEQYF. The gene calls are TRBV5-1 and TRBJ2-7, with 11 bases lining up with TRBD2. CDR3 length: 15 residues. With V trimmed by 3 bases and J by 2 bases, 4 bases remained unmatched. CDR1 and CDR2 from the germline V gene are SGHRS and YFSETQ.

This clonotype was recorded a few times. This chain joins TRBV7-3 and TRBJ2-5; TRBD1 matches 9 bases. The germline CDR1 and CDR2 sequences are SGHTA and FQGTGA. This CDR3 is built from 14 residues. Trimming cost V 2 bases and J 5 bases; bases outside gene matches: 3. The chain's CDR3 is CASSLLGTGETQYF. The CDR3, as DNA: TGTGCCAGCAGCTTATTGGGGACAGGGGAGACCCAGTACTTC.

In this sample, this clonotype turned up a few times. The J gene is TRBJ2-2, the V gene TRBV5-1; D unresolved. Germline V CDR1 and CDR2: SGHRS, YFSETQ. The CDR3 covers 12 residues. Trimming removed 5 bases at V and 6 bases at J, with 8 bases between. The CDR3 protein is CASRASPGELFF. The CDR3 DNA reads TGCGCCAGCAGGGCCTCGCCCGGGGAGCTGTTTTTT.

This clonotype appeared many times. This chain uses TRBV12-3 or TRBV12-4 with TRBJ2-2; 7 bases line up with TRBD2. CDR3 length: 17 amino acids. J gave up 5 bases and V 3 bases, and 12 bases lay outside the gene matches. CDR3 DNA: TGTGCCAGCAGTTTGGGTCTGACTAGCCGTGAAACCGGGGAGCTGTTTTTT. It yields the protein CASSLGLTSRETGELFF.

The rearrangement links TRBV14 to TRBJ2-2, with a possible D match to TRBD1 (5 bases). CDR1 SGHDN and CDR2 FVKESK come from the germline V gene. V was trimmed by 1 base and J by 1 base, leaving 10 bases between them. The CDR3 has 16 residues. The CDR3 DNA reads as TGTGCCAGCAGCCAAGTAGGCCAGGGGAACACCGGGGAGCTGTTTTTT. This translates into CASSQVGQGNTGELFF. The whole variable domain, filled in from reference TRBV14 and TRBJ2-2, reads EAGVTQFPSHSVIEKGQTVTLRCDPISGHDNLYWYRRVMGKEIKFLLHFVKESKQDESGMPNNRFLAERTGGTYSTLKVQPAELEDSGVYFCASSQVGQGNTGELFFGEGSRLTVL.